A single sample is the source of the 25 T cell receptor beta chains below, sequenced in a study of siplizumab effects on memory and regulatory T cells. Method: immunoSEQ multiplex PCR; TCRdb's copy keeps in-frame clones and lacks some. Among more than 95,000 clones listed, approximately 94% were seen once. Input material: CD4+ T cells sorted from blood. The receptors here all came from a human donor in good health.

The chain combines TRBV19 with TRBJ1-3; D gene unclear. This CDR3 has 15 amino acids. Per germline, CDR1 LNHDA and CDR2 SQIVND (reference sequence). V lost 2 bases and J lost 2, with 10 bases in between. The CDR3 bases are TGTGCCAGTAGTATAATCACCACACCTGGAAACACCATATATTTT. Its translation: CASSIITTPGNTIYF.

The V call is TRBV11-2, the J call TRBJ1-1; D perhaps matches TRBD1 (5 bases). V was cut by 1 base and J by 6 bases, with 12 bases left in between. The CDR3 is 14 amino acids. Germline CDR1 SGHAT, CDR2 FQNNGV. This CDR3 is CASSLVGRAAEAFF. The CDR3 DNA is TGTGCCAGCAGCTTAGTGGGCAGGGCGGCTGAAGCTTTCTTT. Full variable domain (remainder filled in from reference TRBV11-2 and TRBJ1-1): EAGVAQSPRYKIIEKRQSVAFWCNPISGHATLYWYQQILGQGPKLLIQFQNNGVVDDSQLPKDRFSAERLKGVDSTLKIQPAKLEDSAVYLCASSLVGRAAEAFFGQGTRLTVV.

The chain joins TRBV7-2 to TRBJ2-2; 7 bases are a match to TRBD1. The CDR3 consists of 13 residues. V lost 6 bases to trimming and J lost 5 bases; unmatched junction nucleotides: 3. Germline V gene sequence: CDR1 SGHTA, CDR2 FQGNSA. In nucleotides, the CDR3 is TGTGCCAGCAGGCCAGGGGGAACCGGGGAGCTGTTTTTT. Translating gives CASRPGGTGELFF.

V is TRBV7-9 and J is TRBJ1-1; 7 bases are a match to TRBD1. Unmatched junction bases numbered 4, after V lost 1 base and J lost 11 bases. The V gene's germline CDR1 is SEHNR and CDR2 FQNEAQ (reference sequence). The CDR3 is made up of 12 amino acids. DNA of the CDR3: TGTGCCAGCAGCTTAGGGGAGGGGGCGGCTTTCTTT. Protein product: CASSLGEGAAFF.

This sequence joins TRBV4-3 and TRBJ2-3; maybe TRBD2 (6 bases). The germline V gene encodes CDR1 LGHNA and CDR2 YSLEER. This CDR3 contains 15 residues. V lost 1 base and J 0 bases, leaving 8 bases between the germline ends. In DNA, the CDR3 is TGCGCCAGCAGCCAAGCTACTAGCAGCACAGATACGCAGTATTTT. Translated, it gives CASSQATSSTDTQYF.

The chain has TRBV7-9 and TRBJ1-2; D is possibly TRBD1 (5 bases). The CDR3 length is 14 residues. The V end was cut by 5 bases, the J end by 2 bases, with 12 bases between. The germline V gene has CDR1 SEHNR and CDR2 FQNEAQ (reference sequence). The CDR3 reads CASSAETENYGYTF. The CDR3 DNA reads TGTGCCAGCAGCGCCGAGACAGAAAACTATGGCTACACCTTC. The whole variable domain, remainder taken from reference TRBV7-9 and TRBJ1-2, is DTGVSQNPRHKITKRGQNVTFRCDPISEHNRLYWYRQTLGQGPEFLTYFQNEAQLEKSRLLSDRFSAERPKGSFSTLEIQRTEQGDSAMYLCASSAETENYGYTFGSGTRLTVV.

The V gene is TRBV4-1, the J gene TRBJ2-7; perhaps D is TRBD1 or TRBD2 (6 bases each). Germline assignment: CDR1 MGHRA and CDR2 YSYEKL. Between the trimmed V and J ends, which lost 4 bases and 2 bases, there was a span of 18 bases. The CDR3 runs 16 residues. CDR3 sequence reads: CASSPAGHRTPYEQYF. Written as DNA, the CDR3 is TGCGCCAGCAGCCCGGCGGGACATCGGACCCCCTACGAGCAGTACTTC.

The chain uses TRBV19 and TRBJ2-7; TRBD1 aligns across 7 bases. Germline V lookup: CDR1 LNHDA, CDR2 SQIVND (reference sequence). Trimming at V came to 4 bases and at J to 6 bases, leaving 6 bases not matched to a gene. CDR3 length: 13 amino acids. CDR3 protein: CASSTRQGSEQYF. The CDR3 DNA sequence: TGTGCCAGTAGTACTCGACAGGGATCCGAGCAGTACTTC.

The chain carries TRBV6-6 and TRBJ1-5; the D gene is possibly TRBD1 (5 bases). The CDR3 length is 14 residues. Germline V gives CDR1 MNHNY, CDR2 SVGAGI (reference sequence). Deletions cut 6 bases from V and 4 bases from J, with 13 bases between. The CDR3 spells CASSSDGGNQPQHF. Here the CDR3 DNA reads TGTGCCAGCAGCTCGGACGGGGGAAATCAGCCCCAGCATTTT.

V gene TRBV6-5 combines with J gene TRBJ2-7; tentative D call: TRBD1 (6 bases). This CDR3 contains 15 residues. Germline V CDR1 and CDR2: MNHEY, SVGAGI. The V end was cut by 3 bases, the J end by 3 bases, with 15 bases between. The CDR3 DNA is TGTGCCAGCAGTTATTATCCGACAGGAAACTACGAGCAGTACTTC. This codes for CASSYYPTGNYEQYF.

The chain joins TRBV19 to TRBJ1-5; D is ambiguous. CDR3 length equals 16 residues. Trimming removed 4 bases at V and 6 bases at J, with 19 bases between. The germline V gene has CDR1 LNHDA and CDR2 SQIVND (reference sequence). CDR3: CASSTSGGRSAQPQHF. Here the CDR3 DNA reads TGTGCCAGTAGTACCTCGGGCGGCCGGTCGGCTCAGCCCCAGCATTTT. Using reference TRBV19 and TRBJ1-5 for the parts outside the CDR3, the full variable domain is DGGITQSPKYLFRKEGQNVTLSCEQNLNHDAMYWYRQDPGQGLRLIYYSQIVNDFQKGDIAEGYSVSREKKESFPLTVTSAQKNPTAFYLCASSTSGGRSAQPQHFGDGTRLSIL.

The genes are TRBV27 and TRBJ2-1; TRBD2 matches at 11 bases. CDR1 is MNHEY, CDR2 SMNVEV, per germline (reference sequence). V shed 4 bases and J 6 bases; nucleotides not matched to a gene: 11. The CDR3 is made up of 17 amino acids. The CDR3 sequence: CASSSTLGLAALNEQFF. CDR3 bases: TGTGCCAGCAGTTCGACGCTGGGACTAGCGGCACTCAATGAGCAGTTCTTC.

J is TRBJ2-1 and V is TRBV7-9; a weak D match, TRBD1 (7 bases). This CDR3 is 15 amino acids long. Deletions cut 1 base from V and 3 bases from J, with 10 bases between. The germline V gene has CDR1 SEHNR and CDR2 FQNEAQ (reference sequence). In DNA form, the CDR3 reads TGTGCCAGCAGCTTAGGACAGGGAGGCTACAATGAGCAGTTCTTC. The encoded protein is CASSLGQGGYNEQFF.

This clone has a single count. This rearrangement joins TRBV5-4 to TRBJ2-2; D not certain. The germline gives CDR1 SGHNT, CDR2 YYREEE (reference sequence). Trimming shortened V by 0 bases and J by 6 bases, and 6 bases separated the two germline ends. The length of the CDR3 is 13 residues. As DNA, the CDR3 is TGTGCCAGCAGCTTGGAGGTAGCCGGGGAGCTGTTTTTT. Translation: CASSLEVAGELFF. Filled out from reference TRBV5-4 and TRBJ2-2, the complete variable domain reads ETGVTQSPTHLIKTRGQQVTLRCSSQSGHNTVSWYQQALGQGPQFIFQYYREEENGRGNFPPRFSGLQFPNYSSELNVNALELDDSALYLCASSLEVAGELFFGEGSRLTVL.

This clone was counted once. The gene calls are TRBV30 and TRBJ1-2, with D unclear. Trimming took off 4 bases at V and 13 bases at J, with 16 bases between the two ends. The CDR3 runs to 11 residues. Germline assignment: CDR1 GTSNPN and CDR2 SVGIG (reference sequence). The CDR3 sequence: CAWKVGGRCTF. In DNA form, the CDR3 reads TGTGCCTGGAAAGTGGGAGGACGGTGCACCTTC.

The chain joins TRBV19 to TRBJ1-1; 7 bases align to TRBD1. Germline lookup yields CDR1 LNHDA and CDR2 SQIVND (reference sequence). The CDR3 length is 14 residues. Losses at the gene ends were 3 bases for V and 0 bases for J; bases not matched to a gene: 1. CDR3 protein: CASSIQGVNTEAFF. In DNA, the CDR3 is TGTGCCAGTAGTATTCAGGGGGTGAACACTGAAGCTTTCTTT. Complete variable domain (other parts from reference TRBV19 and TRBJ1-1): DGGITQSPKYLFRKEGQNVTLSCEQNLNHDAMYWYRQDPGQGLRLIYYSQIVNDFQKGDIAEGYSVSREKKESFPLTVTSAQKNPTAFYLCASSIQGVNTEAFFGQGTRLTVV.

This clone was recorded once. The chain combines TRBV2 with TRBJ1-2; a weak D match, TRBD1 (5 bases). Germline CDR1 SNHLY, CDR2 FYNNEI. The CDR3 has 13 amino acids. Deletions cut 4 bases from V and 4 bases from J, with 10 bases between. The CDR3 coding sequence is TGTGCCAGCAGTGTAGGGCAGGGCTATGGCTACACCTTC. Its protein product is CASSVGQGYGYTF.

V is TRBV10-2 and J is TRBJ2-1; D might be TRBD2 (7 bases). CDR1 and CDR2 (germline): WSHSY, SAAADI. This CDR3 region has 15 residues. The V and J ends lost 3 bases and 4 bases respectively, with 13 bases between them. The chain's CDR3 is CASSDSGGPYNEQFF. DNA for the CDR3: TGCGCCAGCAGTGATTCCGGGGGGCCATACAATGAGCAGTTCTTC.

V and J are TRBV9 and TRBJ2-1, with no clear D. The V gene's germline CDR1 is SGDLS and CDR2 YYNGEE. V gave up 0 bases and J gave up 7 bases, with 11 bases separating them. This CDR3 comprises 14 residues. CDR3 sequence (DNA): TGTGCCAGCAGCGTAGAAGTATCGTGGAATGAGCAGTTCTTC. Its translation is CASSVEVSWNEQFF.

The J gene is TRBJ1-1, the V gene TRBV2; TRBD1 matches at 7 bases. The V and J ends lost 7 bases and 0 bases, in that order; junction bases with no gene match: 14. This CDR3 comprises 17 residues. In germline, CDR1 is SNHLY, CDR2 FYNNEI. Here the CDR3 DNA reads TGTGCCAGCACTATTCGTCGGGGACAGCCCGTGAACACTGAAGCTTTCTTT. This encodes CASTIRRGQPVNTEAFF.

V usage is TRBV7-2 and J usage is TRBJ1-3, with D maybe TRBD1 (6 bases). Germline CDR1 and CDR2: SGHTA and FQGNSA. The CDR3 has 17 residues. Deletions cut 5 bases from V and 0 bases from J, with 17 bases between. In DNA, the CDR3 is TGTGCCAGCAGCCCAGGTCAGGGGCGAAGCTCTGGAAACACCATATATTTT. It encodes CASSPGQGRSSGNTIYF.

The CDR3 loop reads CASSVGQGGGELFF. CDR3 bases: TGCGCCAGCAGCGTAGGACAGGGTGGCGGGGAGCTGTTTTTT. The V gene is TRBV5-1, the J gene TRBJ2-2; 8 positions agree with TRBD1. This CDR3 contains 14 residues. The J segment lost 7 bases and the V segment lost 4 bases, leaving 6 bases of the junction unmatched. CDR1 and CDR2 (germline): SGHRS, YFSETQ.

This chain joins TRBV7-8 and TRBJ2-5; D ambiguous. The CDR3 spans 11 residues. CDR1 and CDR2 from the germline V gene are SGHVS and FQNEAQ. V was clipped by 3 bases and J by 3 bases, with 2 bases between them. The CDR3 sequence: CASSLKETQYF. The DNA of the CDR3 is TGTGCCAGCAGCTTGAAAGAGACCCAGTACTTC.

The rearrangement uses TRBV5-1 and TRBJ2-5, with 9 nucleotides matching TRBD1. V dropped 5 bases and J dropped 7; count of bases not matched to a gene: 12. Per the germline V gene, CDR1 is SGHRS and CDR2 is YFSETQ. This CDR3 contains 15 residues. The CDR3 sequence is CASRPPGTGSGTQYF. Written as DNA, the CDR3 is TGCGCCAGCAGGCCCCCCGGGACAGGGTCGGGGACCCAGTACTTC.

The chain uses TRBV6-1 and TRBJ1-1; 7 bases are shared with TRBD1. The germline CDR1 and CDR2 sequences are MNHNS and SASEGT. This CDR3 is 17 amino acids long. Losses at the gene ends were 4 bases for V and 1 base for J; bases not matched to a gene: 12. The CDR3: CASSATSGGRWNTEAFF. CDR3 bases: TGTGCCAGCAGTGCAACATCAGGGGGGCGTTGGAACACTGAAGCTTTCTTT.